This T cell receptor (beta chain) came from a study of PD-1 blockade in classical Hodgkin lymphoma. Regarding this clone: Antigen: not known.

CDR1 SGHAT and CDR2 FQDESV come from the germline V gene (reference sequence). The CDR3 totals 11 residues. V was pared by 3 bases and J by 5 bases, with 5 bases between. Regarding the study as a whole: Underlying causes for the observed repertoire differences were not defined, possibly disease activity or prior therapy. Newly diagnosed patients were reported to start with lower TCR diversity than healthy donors.

Time point described: newly diagnosed, previously untreated cHL patient sample. Thawed PBMCs underwent magnetic negative selection to obtain purified CD8+ T cells. Comparison relied on PBMCs that came from newly diagnosed, untreated classical Hodgkin lymphoma. TCRdb's table, derived via immunoSEQ multiplex PCR, lists solely in-frame clones and lacks some. This table has nearly 5,500 clones, roughly 90% appearing once. Sequencing was carried out using CD8+ T cells from blood. The rearrangement links TRBV11-1 to TRBJ2-7; D call uncertain. This clonotype originated in a human donor with classical Hodgkin lymphoma. The CDR3 bases are TGTGCCAGCAGCTTCGGGCACGAGCAGTACTTC. It encodes CASSFGHEQYF.